This T cell receptor (beta chain) was recorded in a study of type 1 and type 2 diabetes patients. Study-level results: A median of one highly-expanded CD4+ clone, covering approximately 4% of reads, occurred in type 2 diabetes.

Comments on this clonotype: Its matching antigen is unknown.

Per the germline V gene, CDR1 is MDHEN and CDR2 is SYDVKM. The V and J ends lost 8 bases and 4 bases respectively, with 17 bases between them. The CDR3 loop spans 14 amino acids. The PCR template was genomic DNA. A primer set of 30 forward and 13 reverse primers amplified the CDR3. Via MiXCR, TCRdb re-called the multiplex PCR reads, giving one row per CDR3 protein. The sample has around 300,000 distinct CDR3 sequences; over 45% are singletons. V is TRBV28 and J is TRBJ2-5, with D perhaps matching TRBD2 (8 bases). The specimen was peripheral blood mononuclear cells (PBMCs). This receptor was taken from a man aged 18 to 30 with type 2 diabetes. CDR3 amino acids: CASREGARGETQYF. As DNA, the CDR3 is TGTGCCAGCCGGGAGGGGGCAAGGGGAGAGACCCAGTACTTC.